The clone carrying this T cell receptor (beta chain) occurred a few times. No antigen is known for it. The data belong to a study of cytomegalovirus exposure and HLA in healthy donors. PCR employed 60 Vbeta and 13 Jbeta primers. Per the original methods: Around 9.9 million shared chains were among the roughly 80 million unique TCR beta chains that a later analysis counted. The data were produced by immunoSEQ multiplex PCR, yet TCRdb's version contains in-frame clones alone and is incomplete. D and trimming were read from the DNA, whereas the V and J calls and clone size are those reported in that table. This sample carries about 160,000 clones, roughly 85% of them seen once, and the ten largest clones take 1%. The trim removed 0 bases at V and 1 base at J, leaving 5 bases unmatched. This CDR3 has 18 residues. Looked up from germline, CDR1 is SGHVS and CDR2 is FNYEAQ. Study-level results: Later analysis suggested links between common viral pathogens and several top significant clusters.

Source material: PBMCs. The chain joins TRBV7-6 to TRBJ2-1; TRBD2 agrees at 11 bases. The TCR originated in a boy aged 2 to 9 in good health and CMV-seronegative. The chain's CDR3 is CASSLAGLAESSYNEQFF. CDR3 in DNA: TGTGCCAGCAGCTTAGCGGGACTAGCGGAATCTTCCTACAATGAGCAGTTCTTC.